The 30 T cell receptor beta chains listed next were all sequenced from one sample in a study of blood T cell repertoires in COVID-19. Repertoires were generated with immunoSEQ multiplex PCR, while TCRdb's copy carries only in-frame clones and drops some. The data hold about 190,000 clones, with over 80% observed a single time. Material: peripheral blood. These TCRs come from a woman aged 55-69 years with COVID-19, enrolled during active disease.

This rearrangement joins TRBV4-2 to TRBJ1-5, with D perhaps TRBD1 (6 bases). Deletions cut 0 bases from V and 7 bases from J, with 13 bases between. This CDR3 spans 15 amino acids. Germline CDR1 is LGHNA and CDR2 is YNFKEQ. The CDR3 region is CASSQDGTNIQPQHF. CDR3 in DNA: TGTGCCAGCAGCCAAGATGGGACAAATATCCAGCCCCAGCATTTT.

This clone was seen more than once but under ten times. The chain is built from TRBV20-1 and TRBJ1-2; D unclear. The CDR3 contains 11 residues. CDR1 DFQATT and CDR2 SNEGSKA come from the germline V gene (reference sequence). The V end was cut by 0 bases, the J end by 8 bases, with 7 bases between. CDR3 DNA: TGCAGTGCTAGAGATTTAGCGGGCTACACCTTC. Translating it yields CSARDLAGYTF.

The rearrangement links TRBV18 to TRBJ2-3; D is ambiguous. The CDR3 contains 15 residues. Trimming left V 6 bases short and J 2 bases short, with 15 bases between. Germline V gene data show CDR1 as KGHSH and CDR2 as LQKENI. DNA of the CDR3: TGTGCCAGCTCCCCCCTCGCCAGGTTCACAGATACGCAGTATTTT. It is translated as CASSPLARFTDTQYF. The variable domain in full, with the rest retrieved from reference TRBV18 and TRBJ2-3, is NAGVMQNPRHLVRRRGQEARLRCSPMKGHSHVYWYRQLPEEGLKFMVYLQKENIIDESGMPKERFSAEFPKEGPSILRIQQVVRGDSAAYFCASSPLARFTDTQYFGPGTRLTVL.

This clone was detected a few times. The V and J genes are TRBV19 and TRBJ1-1; possible D gene TRBD1, 6 bases. Trimming stripped 6 bases from V and 1 base from J, with 12 bases between. The CDR3 contains 14 residues. CDR1 and CDR2 (germline): LNHDA, SQIVND (reference sequence). CDR3 nucleotide sequence: TGTGCCAGTAGACGACAGGCGACGAACACTGAAGCTTTCTTT. This codes for CASRRQATNTEAFF.

The chain employs TRBV12-3 or TRBV12-4 and TRBJ2-3; 10 bases align to TRBD1. The CDR3 loop spans 13 amino acids. V lost 10 bases, J lost 3 bases, and 4 bases stayed unmatched. CDR3 nucleotides: TGTGCCATTGTGGACAGGGGGACAGATACGCAGTATTTT. As protein: CAIVDRGTDTQYF.

This clone appeared once. The chain uses TRBV20-1 and TRBJ2-7, with 10 bases that match TRBD2. The ends lost 3 bases at V and 3 bases at J; junction bases unmatched: 2. The CDR3 runs 13 residues. Germline assignment: CDR1 DFQATT and CDR2 SNEGSKA (reference sequence). CDR3 sequence reads: CSASASGSYEQYF. The CDR3 coding sequence is TGCAGTGCTAGTGCTAGCGGGAGCTACGAGCAGTACTTC.

V and J are TRBV5-1 and TRBJ2-5; perhaps TRBD1 as D (6 bases). The CDR3 length is 16 residues. Germline-derived CDR1 and CDR2 are SGHRS and YFSETQ. V was shortened by 6 bases and J by 5 bases, with 23 bases between the two germline ends. The CDR3 DNA reads TGCGCCAGCACCTTTCGGGGCTCCCAGGGGACGGAGACCCAGTACTTC. It yields the protein CASTFRGSQGTETQYF.

The V gene is TRBV15, the J gene TRBJ2-1; perhaps TRBD2 as D (5 bases). The germline V and J ends were trimmed by 0 bases and 7 bases, with 13 bases remaining between them. This CDR3 has 15 amino acids. Germline V gives CDR1 LNHNV, CDR2 YYDKDF (reference sequence). This CDR3 is CATSRDRLSTNEQFF. CDR3 nucleotide sequence: TGTGCCACCAGCAGAGATAGACTATCCACGAATGAGCAGTTCTTC.

The V call is TRBV6-5, the J call TRBJ1-3; tentative D call: TRBD1 (5 bases). With 8 bases removed from V and 1 base from J, the gap between germline ends came to 15 bases. The CDR3 covers 15 residues. CDR1 MNHEY and CDR2 SVGAGI come from the germline V gene. The CDR3 sequence is CASLRGGESGNTIYF. Here the CDR3 DNA reads TGTGCCAGCCTGAGGGGAGGGGAATCTGGAAACACCATATATTTT.

This chain connects TRBV10-3 to TRBJ2-7, with a weak D call TRBD1 (5 bases). The CDR3 covers 13 residues. Germline lookup yields CDR1 ENHRY and CDR2 SYGVKD. Trimming removed 6 bases at V and 0 bases at J, with 9 bases between. CDR3 nucleotide sequence: TGTGCCATCAGGGGGCGGCTCTCCTACGAGCAGTACTTC. Translation gives CAIRGRLSYEQYF.

The gene calls are TRBV19 and TRBJ1-2; tentative D call: TRBD1 (6 bases). Germline loops: CDR1 LNHDA, CDR2 SQIVND (reference sequence). V dropped 7 bases and J dropped 0 bases, with 21 bases sitting between them. This CDR3 spans 17 amino acids. The CDR3 nucleotides read TGTGCCAGTAAGTCAAGGGGGATATCTCGCTCTAACTATGGCTACACCTTC. Translating gives CASKSRGISRSNYGYTF.

The chain combines TRBV5-1 with TRBJ2-7, with TRBD2 matching 12 bases. The ends lost 2 bases at V and 2 bases at J; junction bases unmatched: 2. The length of the CDR3 is 15 residues. The germline gives CDR1 SGHRS, CDR2 YFSETQ. In DNA, the CDR3 is TGCGCCAGCAGCTTAGGACTAGCGGGGACCTACGAGCAGTACTTC. This encodes CASSLGLAGTYEQYF.

This clone has only one observation. The chain joins TRBV5-4 to TRBJ1-1; D uncertain. The CDR3 totals 14 residues. Germline V gives CDR1 SGHNT, CDR2 YYREEE (reference sequence). The ends were cut back, 4 bases at V and 0 bases at J, with 10 bases in the middle. Here the CDR3 DNA reads TGTGCCAGCAGCGGCCGACTGATGAACACTGAAGCTTTCTTT. Amino acid sequence: CASSGRLMNTEAFF. Full variable domain (outside the CDR3, taken from reference TRBV5-4 and TRBJ1-1): ETGVTQSPTHLIKTRGQQVTLRCSSQSGHNTVSWYQQALGQGPQFIFQYYREEENGRGNFPPRFSGLQFPNYSSELNVNALELDDSALYLCASSGRLMNTEAFFGQGTRLTVV.

CDR3 sequence reads: CASSQEGGLQETQYF. In DNA form, the CDR3 reads TGTGCCAGCAGCCAAGAGGGGGGACTCCAAGAGACCCAGTACTTC. This chain connects TRBV3-1 (or the pseudogene TRBV3-2) to TRBJ2-5; TRBD2 might be the D (6 bases). CDR1 is LGHDT and CDR2 is YNNKEL in the germline V gene (reference sequence). V lost 0 bases and J 1 base, leaving 9 bases between the germline ends. The CDR3 sequence is 15 residues long.

The CDR3 bases are TGTGCCAGCAGCCCGCCTTTAGCGGCGGCCTACGAGCAGTACTTC. This encodes CASSPPLAAAYEQYF. This chain connects TRBV7-9 to TRBJ2-7, with D possibly being TRBD2 (6 bases). Trimming took off 5 bases at V and 2 bases at J, with 16 bases between the two ends. The CDR3 totals 15 residues. Germline loops: CDR1 SEHNR, CDR2 FQNEAQ (reference sequence).

This rearrangement joins TRBV3-1 (or the pseudogene TRBV3-2) to TRBJ2-1; weak D call: TRBD1 (5 bases). The CDR3 loop spans 13 amino acids. CDR1 LGHDT and CDR2 YNNKEL come from the germline V gene (reference sequence). Deletions cut 4 bases from V and 12 bases from J, with 16 bases between. CDR3 residues: CASSRGQGSGQFF. The CDR3 DNA sequence: TGTGCCAGCAGCCGGGGTCAGGGCTCCGGGCAGTTCTTC.

The chain employs TRBV19 and TRBJ2-1, with D possibly being TRBD2 (5 bases). V was clipped by 7 bases and J by 9 bases, with 19 bases between them. Germline V gives CDR1 LNHDA, CDR2 SQIVND (reference sequence). The CDR3 extends over 14 amino acids. The CDR3 protein is CASNQIPPGGEQFF. DNA of the CDR3: TGTGCCAGTAATCAAATACCACCCGGAGGTGAGCAGTTCTTC.

The V and J genes are TRBV11-1 and TRBJ1-1; a possible D gene is TRBD1 (5 bases). Germline V lookup: CDR1 SGHAT, CDR2 FQDESV (reference sequence). The CDR3 consists of 15 residues. Between the trimmed V and J ends, which lost 7 bases and 5 bases, there was a span of 20 bases. The CDR3 DNA reads as TGTGCCAGCAACCCTGCAGGGAAGGTATGGACTGAAGCTTTCTTT. This translates into CASNPAGKVWTEAFF.

The rearrangement joins TRBV27 to TRBJ1-2; 9 nucleotides match TRBD1. The CDR3 has 14 amino acids. With V trimmed by 6 bases and J by 3 bases, 5 bases remained unmatched. Germline CDR1 and CDR2: MNHEY and SMNVEV (reference sequence). CDR3 in amino acids: CASSRTGGDYGYTF. DNA for the CDR3: TGTGCCAGCAGCAGAACAGGGGGCGACTATGGCTACACCTTC.

This clone was seen only once. The chain combines TRBV13 with TRBJ1-2; 9 bases are shared with TRBD1. The CDR3 is 14 residues long. Germline lookup yields CDR1 PRHDT and CDR2 FYEKMQ (reference sequence). V was clipped by 0 bases and J by 8 bases; unmatched bases: 4. CDR3 coding DNA: TGTGCCAGCAGCTTAGGGACAGGGGGAGGAGGCTACACCTTC. Encoded protein: CASSLGTGGGGYTF.

CDR3 in DNA: TGTGCCACCGCTTGGTCGCAGGAAAAAAATCAGCCCCAGCATTTT. Its protein product is CATAWSQEKNQPQHF. The V call is TRBV7-8, the J call TRBJ1-5, with D unclear. Trimming left V 10 bases short and J 4 bases short, with 20 bases between. The length of the CDR3 is 15 residues. Germline CDR1 reads SGHVS; CDR2 reads FQNEAQ.

This chain connects TRBV11-3 to TRBJ2-3, with TRBD2 matching over 10 bases. The CDR3 is 15 amino acids. With 5 bases clipped from V and 2 bases from J, the junction kept 4 bases outside the gene matches. Germline CDR1 reads SGHNT; CDR2 reads YENEEA. The DNA for the CDR3 is TGTGCCAGCAGCCTAAGCGGGGGGGTCACAGATACGCAGTATTTT. Translation: CASSLSGGVTDTQYF.

The V and J genes are TRBV25-1 and TRBJ2-7, with D unresolved. Germline V lookup: CDR1 MGHDK, CDR2 SYGVNS. This CDR3 has 9 residues. V lost 11 bases to trimming and J lost 7 bases, with 9 bases between them. CDR3 nucleotides: TGTGCCCCCGTCGGGGAGCAGTACGTC. This translates into CAPVGEQYV.

This chain connects TRBV10-3 to TRBJ2-7; possibly TRBD1 for D (7 bases). Germline CDR1 reads ENHRY; CDR2 reads SYGVKD. The V end lost 10 bases, the J end lost 3 bases, and 13 bases lay between the germline ends. The CDR3 is 12 amino acids. The CDR3 region is CATAGQSYEQYV. In DNA form, the CDR3 reads TGTGCCACGGCGGGACAGAGCTACGAGCAGTACGTC.

The V call is TRBV7-9, the J call TRBJ2-5; TRBD1 matches 9 bases. Germline values: CDR1 SEHNR, CDR2 FQNEAQ (reference sequence). The CDR3 totals 16 residues. J gave up 1 base and V 3 bases, and 6 bases lay outside the gene matches. CDR3 sequence: CASSFSGTGTQETQYF. CDR3 DNA sequence: TGTGCCAGCAGCTTTTCGGGGACAGGGACCCAAGAGACCCAGTACTTC.

The J gene is TRBJ2-7, the V gene TRBV6-5; a possible D gene is TRBD2 (6 bases). This CDR3 is built from 13 residues. V lost 0 bases and J lost 6, with 9 bases in between. Per the germline V gene, CDR1 is MNHEY and CDR2 is SVGAGI. CDR3 amino acids: CASSYSGEAEQYV. For the CDR3, the DNA is TGTGCCAGCAGTTACTCGGGGGAGGCCGAGCAGTACGTC.

The rearrangement links TRBV19 to TRBJ1-5; TRBD1 aligns across 7 bases. Trimming removed 5 bases from V and 11 bases from J; junction bases left unmatched: 18. This CDR3 comprises 16 residues. Germline loops: CDR1 LNHDA, CDR2 SQIVND (reference sequence). CDR3 sequence reads: CASSGSGTALKGTQHF. The CDR3 region has the DNA TGTGCCAGTAGTGGTTCCGGGACAGCCCTCAAGGGGACCCAGCATTTT.

The V and J genes are TRBV7-9 and TRBJ1-4; 10 nucleotides align to TRBD1. Germline CDR1 is SEHNR and CDR2 is FQNEAQ (reference sequence). The V segment lost 5 bases and the J segment 1 base; nucleotides outside the gene matches: 10. This CDR3 spans 18 amino acids. CDR3 sequence (DNA): TGTGCCAGCAGCCACACCGGGACAGGGGCTCAAACTAATGAAAAACTGTTTTTT. This encodes CASSHTGTGAQTNEKLFF.

This clone was seen more than once but under ten times. The chain joins TRBV28 to TRBJ2-7, with 8 bases fitting TRBD1. The trim removed 2 bases at V and 2 bases at J, leaving 2 bases unmatched. CDR3 size: 14 residues. Germline V gene sequence: CDR1 MDHEN, CDR2 SYDVKM. CDR3 DNA sequence: TGTGCCAGCAGTTTAAGGACAGGGCCCTACGAGCAGTACTTC. This translates into CASSLRTGPYEQYF.

The chain links TRBV19 to TRBJ1-2, with 10 nucleotides matching TRBD1. V lost 8 bases to trimming and J lost 7 bases; unmatched junction nucleotides: 10. The CDR3 length is 14 residues. Looked up from germline, CDR1 is LNHDA and CDR2 is SQIVND (reference sequence). The CDR3 sequence: CASRTGTGVSGYTF. The DNA for the CDR3 is TGTGCCAGTCGTACCGGGACAGGGGTGAGTGGCTACACCTTC. The whole variable domain, remainder taken from reference TRBV19 and TRBJ1-2, is DGGITQSPKYLFRKEGQNVTLSCEQNLNHDAMYWYRQDPGQGLRLIYYSQIVNDFQKGDIAEGYSVSREKKESFPLTVTSAQKNPTAFYLCASRTGTGVSGYTFGSGTRLTVV.